A single sample is the source of the 13 T cell receptor beta chains below, sequenced in a study of blood T cell repertoires in COVID-19. The repertoire was sequenced with immunoSEQ multiplex PCR; TCRdb's copy has only in-frame clones and lacks some. The table records 240,000 or so clones, more than 75% of them present only once. Sequenced input: peripheral blood. These receptor sequences come from a woman aged 60 to 75 with active or convalescent COVID-19.

This clone appeared many times. This rearrangement joins TRBV24-1 to TRBJ2-3; D gene unclear. The CDR3 totals 15 residues. V was clipped by 5 bases and J by 0 bases, with 11 bases between them. The germline gives CDR1 KGHDR, CDR2 SFDVKD. This CDR3 reads CATSGRGPSTDTQYF. CDR3 DNA: TGTGCCACCAGTGGTCGCGGCCCTAGCACAGATACGCAGTATTTT.

Points on this clone: Other DNA sequences from this sample encode an identical CDR3 as well. The genes are TRBV3-1 (or the pseudogene TRBV3-2) and TRBJ2-7; D perhaps matches TRBD1 (5 bases). Germline CDR1 reads LGHDT; CDR2 reads YNNKEL (reference sequence). The V gene lost 4 bases and the J gene lost 2 bases, with 12 bases spanning the gap. The CDR3 runs 14 residues. CDR3 amino acids: CASSPWTRTYEQYF. CDR3 coding DNA: TGTGCCAGCAGCCCTTGGACACGCACCTACGAGCAGTACTTC.

The gene calls are TRBV9 and TRBJ2-5; weak D call: TRBD1 (6 bases). V lost 4 bases to trimming and J lost 5 bases, with 21 bases between them. This CDR3 is built from 16 residues. Germline V CDR1 and CDR2: SGDLS, YYNGEE. In DNA, the CDR3 is TGTGCCAGCAGCTCAGGGGCTAGCAGGGGACGGGAGACCCAGTACTTC. Protein: CASSSGASRGRETQYF.

The chain uses TRBV5-1 and TRBJ1-1, with a possible D match to TRBD1 (5 bases). This CDR3 contains 14 residues. Germline-derived CDR1 and CDR2 are SGHRS and YFSETQ. V lost 2 bases and J lost 1, with 9 bases in between. Here the CDR3 DNA reads TGCGCCAGCAGCTTCGGGGGGAGGAACACTGAAGCTTTCTTT. Residues: CASSFGGRNTEAFF.

In this sample, this clone turned up once. DNA of the CDR3: TGTGCCTGGACGAGGCTTTTAAACTATGGCTACACCTTC. This translates into CAWTRLLNYGYTF. The genes are TRBV30 and TRBJ1-2; no firm D call. Trimming shortened V by 4 bases and J by 2 bases, and 11 bases separated the two germline ends. The CDR3 length is 13 residues. In germline, CDR1 is GTSNPN, CDR2 SVGIG (reference sequence).

Points on this clone: A read error may account for a junction end that differs from germline. This CDR3 reads CASGLRDSTEKLFF. CDR3 in DNA: TGTGCCAGCGGCTTACGGGACAGCACTGAAAAACTGTTTTTT. The chain is built from TRBV5-4 and TRBJ1-4, with TRBD1 identical over 7 bases. The CDR3 is 14 amino acids. Per the germline V gene, CDR1 is SGHNT and CDR2 is YYREEE (reference sequence). The complete variable domain, with remaining parts taken from reference TRBV5-4 and TRBJ1-4, reads ETGVTQSPTHLIKTRGQQVTLRCSSQSGHNTVSWYQQALGQGPQFIFQYYREEENGRGNFPPRFSGLQFPNYSSELNVNALELDDSALYLCASGLRDSTEKLFFGSGTQLSVL.

This chain uses TRBV6-5 with TRBJ2-5; TRBD1 matches 7 bases. From germline, CDR1 is MNHEY and CDR2 SVGAGI. V shed 5 bases, J shed 4 bases, and the junction held 7 bases outside the gene matches. The CDR3 spans 14 residues. CDR3 residues: CASSRSQGRETQYF. CDR3 nucleotides: TGTGCCAGCAGTCGGTCACAGGGGAGAGAGACCCAGTACTTC.

This chain links TRBV19 with TRBJ1-6; 9 bases are a match to TRBD1. The J segment lost 5 bases and the V segment lost 5 bases, leaving 10 bases of the junction unmatched. CDR1 is LNHDA and CDR2 is SQIVND in the germline V gene (reference sequence). This CDR3 spans 17 amino acids. CDR3 DNA sequence: TGTGCCAGTAGTCACAGGGGGCTAGGGGTTAATAATTCACCCCTCCACTTT. Its protein is CASSHRGLGVNNSPLHF.

The CDR3 bases are TGTGCCAGCAGCAACCAGGGGGCCGCTTCCTACAATGAGCAGTTCTTC. This codes for CASSNQGAASYNEQFF. This sequence joins TRBV7-6 and TRBJ2-1, with TRBD1 matching 8 bases. The V segment lost 5 bases and the J segment 1 base; nucleotides outside the gene matches: 7. Germline CDR1 SGHVS, CDR2 FNYEAQ. The CDR3 consists of 16 residues.

This clone was found a few times. The chain joins TRBV5-5 to TRBJ1-2; D is undetermined. V lost 0 bases to trimming and J lost 6 bases, with 12 bases between them. The V gene's germline CDR1 is SGHKS and CDR2 YYEKEE (reference sequence). The CDR3 is 14 amino acids. The CDR3 sequence: CASSLGRGDDGYTF. CDR3 coding DNA: TGTGCCAGCAGCTTGGGACGGGGAGACGATGGCTACACCTTC.

This chain links TRBV10-3 with TRBJ2-3, with TRBD1 as a possible D gene (6 bases). The germline V and J ends were trimmed by 6 bases and 9 bases, with 13 bases remaining between them. Germline V gene data show CDR1 as ENHRY and CDR2 as SYGVKD. The CDR3 covers 12 residues. CDR3 bases: TGTGCCATCAGCGCGACAGGTCAGACGCAGTATTTT. Protein sequence: CAISATGQTQYF.

This clone was recorded a few times. The chain has TRBV7-9 and TRBJ1-3; TRBD1 aligns across 9 bases. The CDR3 is 16 amino acids. The V segment lost 2 bases and the J segment 2 bases; nucleotides outside the gene matches: 4. CDR1 is SEHNR and CDR2 is FQNEAQ in the germline V gene (reference sequence). The CDR3 here is CASSLWGQGAGNTIYF. DNA for the CDR3: TGTGCCAGCAGCTTATGGGGACAGGGAGCTGGAAACACCATATATTTT.

This chain uses TRBV2 with TRBJ1-2; a possible D gene is TRBD1 (6 bases). Trimming shortened V by 6 bases and J by 8 bases, and 16 bases separated the two germline ends. This CDR3 is built from 13 residues. Per germline, CDR1 SNHLY and CDR2 FYNNEI. The CDR3 DNA sequence: TGTGCCAGCAGCCTCCGGACAGTCGGCGGCTACACCTTC. Encoded protein: CASSLRTVGGYTF.